This T cell receptor beta chain was identified in a study of vaccination and CD4 T cells after COVID-19. Turning to the study itself: The cells in question were stimulated using overlapping spike peptides derived from SARS-CoV-2, HCoV-NL63, HCoV-OC43 and HCoV-229E. As a positive control, some control cultures were given a CEFX pool, while others were given an HIV-1 Nef pool or no peptide.

An Oncomine TCR Beta short-read assay was used to sequence the DNA from cultured CD4+ T cells. Each CDR3 protein is one row after TCRdb ran MiXCR on the PCR reads. The repertoire includes some 17,000 distinct CDR3 sequences, 40% of them detected once, and more than 7.5% sits in the top ten. Described treatment: 10-day PBMC culture with coronavirus spike peptide pools or control peptides (ViraFEST assay). This clonotype was seen more than once but under ten times. What it binds is not known. Trimming stripped 6 bases from V and 2 bases from J, with 16 bases between. This CDR3 has 15 residues. Germline V gene lookup returns CDR1 LNHDA and CDR2 SQIVND (reference sequence).

Input material: CD4+ T cells from blood, cultured in vitro. The origin of this receptor is a human donor who had recovered from COVID-19. The genes are TRBV19 and TRBJ2-5, with a weak D call TRBD2 (6 bases). Here the CDR3 DNA reads TGTGCCAGTAGGGGAGGCGGGGTGGGGCAAGAGACCCAGTACTTC. It encodes CASRGGGVGQETQYF.